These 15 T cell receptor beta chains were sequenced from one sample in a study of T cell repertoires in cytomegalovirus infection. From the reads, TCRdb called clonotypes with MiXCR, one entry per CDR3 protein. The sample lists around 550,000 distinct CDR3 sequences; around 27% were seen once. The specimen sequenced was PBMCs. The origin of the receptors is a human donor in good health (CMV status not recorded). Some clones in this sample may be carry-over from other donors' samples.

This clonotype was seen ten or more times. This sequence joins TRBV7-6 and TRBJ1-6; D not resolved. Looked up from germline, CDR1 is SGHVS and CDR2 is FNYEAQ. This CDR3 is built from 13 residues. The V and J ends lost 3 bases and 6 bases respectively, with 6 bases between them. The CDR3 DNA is TGTGCCAGCAGCTTTAACAGTAATTCACCCCTCCACTTT. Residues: CASSFNSNSPLHF.

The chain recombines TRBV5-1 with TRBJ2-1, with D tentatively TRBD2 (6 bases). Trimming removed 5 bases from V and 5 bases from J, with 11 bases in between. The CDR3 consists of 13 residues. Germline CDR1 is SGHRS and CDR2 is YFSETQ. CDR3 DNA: TGCGCCAGCAGACCTAGCGTAGACAATGAGCAGTTCTTC. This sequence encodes CASRPSVDNEQFF.

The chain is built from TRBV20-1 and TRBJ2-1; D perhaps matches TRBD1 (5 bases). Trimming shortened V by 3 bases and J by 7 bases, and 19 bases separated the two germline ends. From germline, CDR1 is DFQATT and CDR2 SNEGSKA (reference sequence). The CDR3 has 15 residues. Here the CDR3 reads CSARGRTNLRNEQFF. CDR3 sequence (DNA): TGCAGTGCTAGGGGGCGGACCAACCTGCGGAATGAGCAGTTCTTC.

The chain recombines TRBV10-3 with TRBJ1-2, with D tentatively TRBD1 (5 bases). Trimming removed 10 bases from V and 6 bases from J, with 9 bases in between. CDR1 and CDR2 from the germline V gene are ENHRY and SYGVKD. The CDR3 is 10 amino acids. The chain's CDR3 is CATGGNGYTF. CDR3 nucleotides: TGTGCCACCGGGGGGAATGGCTACACCTTC.

CDR3 DNA: TGTGCCATCGGACTAGCGAACGACAATGAGCAGTTCTTC. Encoded protein: CAIGLANDNEQFF. The chain carries TRBV10-3 and TRBJ2-1; 9 nucleotides align to TRBD2. With 8 bases clipped from V and 5 bases from J, the junction kept 4 bases outside the gene matches. In germline, CDR1 is ENHRY, CDR2 SYGVKD. This CDR3 is built from 13 residues.

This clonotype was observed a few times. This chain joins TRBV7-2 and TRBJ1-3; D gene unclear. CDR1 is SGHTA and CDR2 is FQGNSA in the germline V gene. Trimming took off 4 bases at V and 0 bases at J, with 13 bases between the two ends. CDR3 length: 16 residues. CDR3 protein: CASSSGVWGSGNTIYF. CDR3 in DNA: TGTGCCAGCAGCTCCGGGGTTTGGGGCTCTGGAAACACCATATATTTT.

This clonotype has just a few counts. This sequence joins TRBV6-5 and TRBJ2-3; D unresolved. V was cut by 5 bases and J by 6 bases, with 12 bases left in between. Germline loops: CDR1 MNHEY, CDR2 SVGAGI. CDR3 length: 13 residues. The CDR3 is CASSIILDDTQYF. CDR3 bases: TGTGCCAGCAGTATTATCTTGGACGATACGCAGTATTTT.

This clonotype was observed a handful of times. CDR3 coding DNA: TGTGCCAGCCGAGCGGCGGGGGCAGATACGCAGTATTTT. Translated: CASRAAGADTQYF. The chain has TRBV6-2 or TRBV6-3 and TRBJ2-3; 7 bases align to TRBD2. The germline V gene encodes CDR1 MNHEY and CDR2 SVGEGT. V dropped 8 bases and J dropped 4; count of bases not matched to a gene: 6. The CDR3 covers 13 residues.

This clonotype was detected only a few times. CDR3 sequence (DNA): TGTGCCAGCAACGTGCGGGAGGCTCTCAGGACCGGGGAGCTGTTTTTT. Translated: CASNVREALRTGELFF. The chain combines TRBV12-3 or TRBV12-4 with TRBJ2-2; 8 positions agree with TRBD2. This CDR3 contains 16 residues. With 7 bases clipped from V and 5 bases from J, the junction kept 12 bases outside the gene matches.

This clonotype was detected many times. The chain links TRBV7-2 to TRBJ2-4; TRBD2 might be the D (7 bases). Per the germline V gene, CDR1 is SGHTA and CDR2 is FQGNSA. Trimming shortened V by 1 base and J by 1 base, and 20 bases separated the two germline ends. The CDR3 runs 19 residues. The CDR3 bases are TGTGCCAGCAGCTTAGTAGGGGGGGAAAGGCTAGTGGCCAAAAACATTCAGTACTTC. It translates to CASSLVGGERLVAKNIQYF. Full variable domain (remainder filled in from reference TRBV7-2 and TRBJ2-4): GAGVSQSPSNKVTEKGKDVELRCDPISGHTALYWYRQSLGQGLEFLIYFQGNSAPDKSGLPSDRFSAERTGGSVSTLTIQRTQQEDSAVYLCASSLVGGERLVAKNIQYFGAGTRLSVL.

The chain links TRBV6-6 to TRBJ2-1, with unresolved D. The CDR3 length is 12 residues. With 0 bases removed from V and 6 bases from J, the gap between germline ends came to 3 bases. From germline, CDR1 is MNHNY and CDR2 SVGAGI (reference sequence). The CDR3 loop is CASSYSANEQFF. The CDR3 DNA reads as TGTGCCAGCAGTTACTCTGCCAATGAGCAGTTCTTC.

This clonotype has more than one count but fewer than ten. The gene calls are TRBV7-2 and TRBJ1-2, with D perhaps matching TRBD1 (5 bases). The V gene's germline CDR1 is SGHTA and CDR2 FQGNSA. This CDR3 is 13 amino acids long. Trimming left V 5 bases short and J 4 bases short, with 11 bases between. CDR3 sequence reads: CASSARQPYGYTF. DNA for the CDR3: TGTGCCAGCAGCGCCAGACAGCCCTATGGCTACACCTTC.

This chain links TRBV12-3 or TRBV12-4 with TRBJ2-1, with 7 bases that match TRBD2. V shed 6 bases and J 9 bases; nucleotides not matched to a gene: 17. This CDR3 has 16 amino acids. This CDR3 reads CASSRGLLNRRGEQFF. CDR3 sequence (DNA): TGTGCCAGCAGCCGGGGACTACTTAACCGGCGGGGTGAGCAGTTCTTC.

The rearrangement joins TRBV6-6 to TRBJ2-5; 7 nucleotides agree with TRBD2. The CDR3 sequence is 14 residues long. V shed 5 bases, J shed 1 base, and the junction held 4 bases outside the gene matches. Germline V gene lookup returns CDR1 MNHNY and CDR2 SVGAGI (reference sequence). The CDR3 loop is CASSKTSVQETQYF. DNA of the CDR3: TGTGCCAGCAGTAAAACTAGCGTCCAAGAGACCCAGTACTTC.

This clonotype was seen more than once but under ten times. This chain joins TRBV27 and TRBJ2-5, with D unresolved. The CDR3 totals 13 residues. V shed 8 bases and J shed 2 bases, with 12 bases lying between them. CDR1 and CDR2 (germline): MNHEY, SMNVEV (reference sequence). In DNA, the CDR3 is TGTGCCAGCGGTGTTCGGCGGCAAGAGACCCAGTACTTC. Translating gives CASGVRRQETQYF.